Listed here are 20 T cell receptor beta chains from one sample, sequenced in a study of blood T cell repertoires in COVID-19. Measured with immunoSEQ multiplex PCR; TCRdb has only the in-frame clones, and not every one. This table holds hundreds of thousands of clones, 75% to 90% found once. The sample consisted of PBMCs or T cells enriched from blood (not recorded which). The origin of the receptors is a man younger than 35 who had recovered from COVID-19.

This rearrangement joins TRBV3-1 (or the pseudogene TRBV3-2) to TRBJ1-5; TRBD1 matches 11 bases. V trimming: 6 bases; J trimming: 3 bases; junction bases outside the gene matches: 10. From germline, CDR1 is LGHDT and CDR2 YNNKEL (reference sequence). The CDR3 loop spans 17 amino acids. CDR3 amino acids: CASSHTGTGGFNQPQHF. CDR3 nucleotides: TGTGCCAGCAGTCATACCGGGACAGGGGGTTTCAATCAGCCCCAGCATTTT.

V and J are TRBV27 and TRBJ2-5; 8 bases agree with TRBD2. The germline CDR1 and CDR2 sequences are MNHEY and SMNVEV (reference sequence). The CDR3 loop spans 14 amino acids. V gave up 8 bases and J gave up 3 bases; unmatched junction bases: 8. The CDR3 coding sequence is TGTGCCAGCTCTCGGGGGGGCAGGAAAGAGACCCAGTACTTC. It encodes CASSRGGRKETQYF.

The CDR3 bases are TGTGCCAGCAGCTTTTTGAGGACAGAGAACACCGGGGAGCTGTTTTTT. Its protein is CASSFLRTENTGELFF. The genes are TRBV5-5 and TRBJ2-2; tentative D call: TRBD1 (6 bases). V gave up 2 bases and J gave up 1 base, with 12 bases separating them. The CDR3 is 16 amino acids. Per the germline V gene, CDR1 is SGHKS and CDR2 is YYEKEE (reference sequence).

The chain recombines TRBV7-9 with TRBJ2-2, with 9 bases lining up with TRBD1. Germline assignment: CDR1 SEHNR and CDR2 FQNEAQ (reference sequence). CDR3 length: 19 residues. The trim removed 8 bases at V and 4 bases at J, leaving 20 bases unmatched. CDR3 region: CASPSRGRFGTGTTGELFF. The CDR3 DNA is TGTGCCAGCCCTTCACGGGGGCGCTTCGGGACAGGGACCACCGGGGAGCTGTTTTTT.

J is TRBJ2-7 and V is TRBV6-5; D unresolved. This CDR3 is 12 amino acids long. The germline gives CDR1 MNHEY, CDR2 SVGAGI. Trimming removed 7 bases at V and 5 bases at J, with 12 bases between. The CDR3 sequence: CASTSLLNEQYF. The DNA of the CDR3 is TGTGCCAGCACGTCCTTACTCAACGAGCAGTACTTC.

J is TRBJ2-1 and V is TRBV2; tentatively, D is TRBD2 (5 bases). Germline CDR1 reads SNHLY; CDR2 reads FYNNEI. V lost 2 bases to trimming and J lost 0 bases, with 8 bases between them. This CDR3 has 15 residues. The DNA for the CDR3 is TGTGCCAGCAGTGAAACGGGGAGCTCCTACAATGAGCAGTTCTTC. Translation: CASSETGSSYNEQFF.

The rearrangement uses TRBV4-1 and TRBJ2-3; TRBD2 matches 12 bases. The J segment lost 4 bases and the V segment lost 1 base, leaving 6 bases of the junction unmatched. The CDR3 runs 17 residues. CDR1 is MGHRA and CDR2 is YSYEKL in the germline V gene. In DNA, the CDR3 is TGCGCCAGCAGCCAAGTCCCGACTAGCGGGGGACCAGATACGCAGTATTTT. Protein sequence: CASSQVPTSGGPDTQYF.

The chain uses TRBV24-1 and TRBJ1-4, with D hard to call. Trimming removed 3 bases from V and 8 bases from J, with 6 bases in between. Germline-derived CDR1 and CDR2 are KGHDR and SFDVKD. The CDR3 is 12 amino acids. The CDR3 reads CATSDRGEKLFF. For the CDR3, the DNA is TGTGCCACCAGTGATCGGGGAGAAAAACTGTTTTTT.

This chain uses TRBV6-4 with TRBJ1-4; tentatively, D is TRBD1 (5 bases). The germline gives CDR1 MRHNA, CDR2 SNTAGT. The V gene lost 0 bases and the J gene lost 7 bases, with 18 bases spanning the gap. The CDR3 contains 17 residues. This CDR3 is CASSDSLWGQLGEKLFF. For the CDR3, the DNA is TGTGCCAGCAGTGACTCATTGTGGGGCCAGCTGGGTGAAAAACTGTTTTTT.

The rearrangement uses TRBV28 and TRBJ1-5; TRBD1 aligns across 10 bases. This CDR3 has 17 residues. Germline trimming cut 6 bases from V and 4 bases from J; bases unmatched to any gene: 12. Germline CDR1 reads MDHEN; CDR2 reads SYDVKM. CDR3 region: CASRSNRQGAFNQPQHF. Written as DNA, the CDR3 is TGTGCCAGCAGATCCAATCGACAGGGGGCTTTTAATCAGCCCCAGCATTTT.

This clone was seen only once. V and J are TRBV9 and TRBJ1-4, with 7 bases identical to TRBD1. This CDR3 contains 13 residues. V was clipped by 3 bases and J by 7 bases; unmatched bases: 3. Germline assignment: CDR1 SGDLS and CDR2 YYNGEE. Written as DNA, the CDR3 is TGTGCCAGCAGCGAACGGACAGGTGAAAAACTGTTTTTT. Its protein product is CASSERTGEKLFF.

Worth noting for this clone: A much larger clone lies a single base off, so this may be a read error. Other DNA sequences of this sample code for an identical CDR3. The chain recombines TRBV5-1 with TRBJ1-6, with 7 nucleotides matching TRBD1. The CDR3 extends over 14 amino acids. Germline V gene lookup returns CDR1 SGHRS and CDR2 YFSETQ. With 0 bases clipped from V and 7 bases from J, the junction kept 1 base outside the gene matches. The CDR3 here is CASSLGQGNSPLHF. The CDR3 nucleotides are TGCGCCAGCAGCTTGGGACAGGGAAATTCACCCCTCCACTTT.

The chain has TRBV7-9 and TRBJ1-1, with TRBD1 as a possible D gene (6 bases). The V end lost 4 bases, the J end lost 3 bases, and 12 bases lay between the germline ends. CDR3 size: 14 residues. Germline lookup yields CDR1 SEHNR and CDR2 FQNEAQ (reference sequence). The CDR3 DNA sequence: TGTGCCAGCAGCTCTACCTCAGGGGACACTGAAGCTTTCTTT. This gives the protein CASSSTSGDTEAFF.

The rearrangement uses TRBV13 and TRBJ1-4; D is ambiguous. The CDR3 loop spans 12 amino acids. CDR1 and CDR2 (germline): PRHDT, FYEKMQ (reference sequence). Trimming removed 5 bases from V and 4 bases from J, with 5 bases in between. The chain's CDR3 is CASSRSNEKLFF. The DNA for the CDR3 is TGTGCCAGCAGCCGGAGTAATGAAAAACTGTTTTTT.

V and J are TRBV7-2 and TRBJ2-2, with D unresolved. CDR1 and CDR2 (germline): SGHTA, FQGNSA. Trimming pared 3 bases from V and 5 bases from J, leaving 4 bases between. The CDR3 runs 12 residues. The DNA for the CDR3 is TGTGCCAGCAGCTTCCTGACCGGGGAGCTGTTTTTT. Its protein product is CASSFLTGELFF.

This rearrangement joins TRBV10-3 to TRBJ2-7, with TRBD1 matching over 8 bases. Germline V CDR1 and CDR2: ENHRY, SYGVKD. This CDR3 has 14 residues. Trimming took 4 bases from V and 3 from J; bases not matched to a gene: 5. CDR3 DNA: TGTGCCATCAGTGGAACAGGGGGAGACTACGAGCAGTACTTC. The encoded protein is CAISGTGGDYEQYF.

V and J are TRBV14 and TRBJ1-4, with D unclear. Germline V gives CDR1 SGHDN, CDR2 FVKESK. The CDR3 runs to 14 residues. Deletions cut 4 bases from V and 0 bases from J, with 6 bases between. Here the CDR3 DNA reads TGTGCCAGCAGCCCTAAACCAACTAATGAAAAACTGTTTTTT. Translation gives CASSPKPTNEKLFF.

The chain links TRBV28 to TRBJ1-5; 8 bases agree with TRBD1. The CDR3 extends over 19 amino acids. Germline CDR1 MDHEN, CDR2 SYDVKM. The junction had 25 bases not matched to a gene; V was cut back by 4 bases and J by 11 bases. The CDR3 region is CASSSPFLWGQVSSGSQHF. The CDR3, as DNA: TGTGCCAGCAGTTCGCCTTTTTTGTGGGGACAGGTATCCTCTGGGTCCCAGCATTTT.

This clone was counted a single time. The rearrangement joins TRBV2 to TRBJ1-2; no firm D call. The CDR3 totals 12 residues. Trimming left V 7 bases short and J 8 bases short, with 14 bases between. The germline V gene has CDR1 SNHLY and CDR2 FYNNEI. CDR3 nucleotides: TGTGCCAGCAAAGGCGATGCGGGGGGCTACACCTTC. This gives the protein CASKGDAGGYTF.

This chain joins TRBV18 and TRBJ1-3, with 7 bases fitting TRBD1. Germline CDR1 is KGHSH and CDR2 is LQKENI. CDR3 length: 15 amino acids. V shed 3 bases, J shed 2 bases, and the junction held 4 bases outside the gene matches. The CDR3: CASSPSGGAGNTIYF. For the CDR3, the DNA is TGTGCCAGCTCACCGTCAGGGGGAGCTGGAAACACCATATATTTT.